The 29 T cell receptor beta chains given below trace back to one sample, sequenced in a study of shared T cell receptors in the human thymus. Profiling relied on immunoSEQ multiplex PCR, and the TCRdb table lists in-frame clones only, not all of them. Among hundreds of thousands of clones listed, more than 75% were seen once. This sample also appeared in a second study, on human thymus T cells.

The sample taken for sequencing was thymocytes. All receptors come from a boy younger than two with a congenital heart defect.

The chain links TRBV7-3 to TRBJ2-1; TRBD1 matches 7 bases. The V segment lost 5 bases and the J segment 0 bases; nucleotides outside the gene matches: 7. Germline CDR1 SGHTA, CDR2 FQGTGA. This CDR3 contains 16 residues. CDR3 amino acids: CASSPLGDSSYNEQFF. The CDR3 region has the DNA TGTGCCAGCAGCCCCTTAGGGGACAGCTCCTACAATGAGCAGTTCTTC.

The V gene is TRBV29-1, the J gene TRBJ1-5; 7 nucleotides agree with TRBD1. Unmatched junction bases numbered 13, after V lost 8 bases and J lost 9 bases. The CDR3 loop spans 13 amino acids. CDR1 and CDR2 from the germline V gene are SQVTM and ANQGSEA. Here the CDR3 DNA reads TGCAGCTCATTCGGACAGGCCGATTGGCCCCAGCATTTT. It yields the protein CSSFGQADWPQHF.

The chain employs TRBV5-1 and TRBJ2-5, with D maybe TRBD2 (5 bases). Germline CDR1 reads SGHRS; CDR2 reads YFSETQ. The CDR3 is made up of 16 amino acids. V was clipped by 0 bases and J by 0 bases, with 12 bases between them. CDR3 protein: CASSLERRLYQETQYF. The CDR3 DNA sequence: TGCGCCAGCAGCTTGGAGCGGAGGTTGTACCAAGAGACCCAGTACTTC. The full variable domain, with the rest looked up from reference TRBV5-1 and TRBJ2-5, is KAGVTQTPRYLIKTRGQQVTLSCSPISGHRSVSWYQQTPGQGLQFLFEYFSETQRNKGNFPGRFSGRQFSNSRSEMNVSTLELGDSALYLCASSLERRLYQETQYFGPGTRLLVL.

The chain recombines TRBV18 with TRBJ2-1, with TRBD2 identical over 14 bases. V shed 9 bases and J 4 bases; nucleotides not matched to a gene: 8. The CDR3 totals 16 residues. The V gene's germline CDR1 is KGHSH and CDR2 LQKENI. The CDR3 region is CASGWTSGRTYNEQFF. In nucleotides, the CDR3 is TGTGCCAGTGGTTGGACTAGCGGGAGGACATACAATGAGCAGTTCTTC.

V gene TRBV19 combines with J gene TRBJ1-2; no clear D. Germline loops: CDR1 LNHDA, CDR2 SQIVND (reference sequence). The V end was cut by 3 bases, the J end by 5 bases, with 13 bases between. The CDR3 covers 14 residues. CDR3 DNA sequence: TGTGCCAGTAGTATTGGACCCCCGGGGTATGGCTACACCTTC. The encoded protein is CASSIGPPGYGYTF.

CDR3 protein: CASSDKGFGQGLPNTEAFF. The CDR3 coding sequence is TGTGCCAGCAGCGATAAAGGGTTCGGACAGGGGCTACCGAACACTGAAGCTTTCTTT. The V call is TRBV7-9, the J call TRBJ1-1; 9 nucleotides agree with TRBD1. Germline CDR1 SEHNR, CDR2 FQNEAQ (reference sequence). The CDR3 loop spans 19 amino acids. Germline trimming cut 5 bases from V and 1 base from J; bases unmatched to any gene: 17. The whole variable domain, filled in from reference TRBV7-9 and TRBJ1-1, reads DTGVSQNPRHKITKRGQNVTFRCDPISEHNRLYWYRQTLGQGPEFLTYFQNEAQLEKSRLLSDRFSAERPKGSFSTLEIQRTEQGDSAMYLCASSDKGFGQGLPNTEAFFGQGTRLTVV.

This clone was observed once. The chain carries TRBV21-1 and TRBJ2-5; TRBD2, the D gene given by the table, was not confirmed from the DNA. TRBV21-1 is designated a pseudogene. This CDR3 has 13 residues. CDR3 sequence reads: CPTEAETQETQYF. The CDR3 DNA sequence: TGCCCTACCGAGGCAGAGACCCAAGAGACCCAGTACTTC.

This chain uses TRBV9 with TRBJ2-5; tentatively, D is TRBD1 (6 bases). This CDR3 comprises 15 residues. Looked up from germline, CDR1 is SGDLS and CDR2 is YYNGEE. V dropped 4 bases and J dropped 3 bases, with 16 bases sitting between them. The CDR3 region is CASSLTLGAKETQYF. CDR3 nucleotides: TGTGCCAGCAGCCTAACTTTGGGGGCTAAAGAGACCCAGTACTTC.

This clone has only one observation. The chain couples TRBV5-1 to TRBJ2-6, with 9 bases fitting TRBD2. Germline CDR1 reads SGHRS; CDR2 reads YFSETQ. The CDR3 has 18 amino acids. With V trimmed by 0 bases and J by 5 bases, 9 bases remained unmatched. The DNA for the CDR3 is TGCGCCAGCAGCTTGGCCGTGGTAGCGGGAGTAAGGGCCAACGTCCTGACTTTC. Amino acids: CASSLAVVAGVRANVLTF.

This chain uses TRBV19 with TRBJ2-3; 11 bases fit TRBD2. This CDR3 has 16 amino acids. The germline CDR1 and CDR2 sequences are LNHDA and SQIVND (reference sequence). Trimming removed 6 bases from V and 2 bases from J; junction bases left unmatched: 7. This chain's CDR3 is CASSKTSGGATDTQYF. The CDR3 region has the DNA TGTGCCAGTAGCAAAACTAGCGGGGGTGCCACAGATACGCAGTATTTT.

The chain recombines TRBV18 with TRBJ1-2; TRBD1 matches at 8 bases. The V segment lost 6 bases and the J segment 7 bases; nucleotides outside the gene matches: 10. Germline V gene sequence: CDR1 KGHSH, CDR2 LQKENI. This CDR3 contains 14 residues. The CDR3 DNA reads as TGTGCCAGCTCGCTGACAGGGGCATTGAGTGGCTACACCTTC. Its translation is CASSLTGALSGYTF.

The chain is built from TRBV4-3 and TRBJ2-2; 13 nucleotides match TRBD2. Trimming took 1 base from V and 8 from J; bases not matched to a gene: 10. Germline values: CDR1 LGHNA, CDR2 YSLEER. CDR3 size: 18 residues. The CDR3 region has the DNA TGCGCCAGCAGCCAAGGGCGAAGGACTAGCGGGAGCAGGGGGGAGCTGTTTTTT. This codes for CASSQGRRTSGSRGELFF.

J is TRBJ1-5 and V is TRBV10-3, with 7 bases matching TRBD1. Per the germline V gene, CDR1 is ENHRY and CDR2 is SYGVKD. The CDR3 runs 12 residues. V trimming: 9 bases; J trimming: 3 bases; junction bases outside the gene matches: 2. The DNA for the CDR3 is TGTGCCATTGGGACAGCCAATCAGCCCCAGCATTTT. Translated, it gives CAIGTANQPQHF.

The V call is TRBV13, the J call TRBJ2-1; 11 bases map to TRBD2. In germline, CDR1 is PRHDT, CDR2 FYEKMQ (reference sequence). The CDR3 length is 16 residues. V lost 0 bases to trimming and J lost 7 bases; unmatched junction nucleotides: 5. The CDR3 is CASSLGRRTSGNEQFF. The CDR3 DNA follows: TGTGCCAGCAGCTTAGGCCGGAGGACTAGCGGGAATGAGCAGTTCTTC.

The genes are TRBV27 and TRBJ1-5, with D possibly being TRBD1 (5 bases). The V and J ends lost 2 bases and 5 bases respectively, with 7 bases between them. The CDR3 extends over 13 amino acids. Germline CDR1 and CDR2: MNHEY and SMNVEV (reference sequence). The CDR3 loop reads CASSLTGDQPQHF. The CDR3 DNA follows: TGTGCCAGCAGTTTAACGGGGGATCAGCCCCAGCATTTT.

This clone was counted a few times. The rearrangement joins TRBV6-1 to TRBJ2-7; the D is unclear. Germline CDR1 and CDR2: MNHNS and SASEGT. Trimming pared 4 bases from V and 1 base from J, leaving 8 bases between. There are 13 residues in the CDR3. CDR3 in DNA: TGTGCCAGCAGTGTAAACGGTTCCTACGAGCAGTACTTC. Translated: CASSVNGSYEQYF.

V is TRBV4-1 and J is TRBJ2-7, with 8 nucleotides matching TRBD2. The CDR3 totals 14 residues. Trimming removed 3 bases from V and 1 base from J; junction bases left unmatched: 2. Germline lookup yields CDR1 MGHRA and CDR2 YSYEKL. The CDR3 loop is CASSQGLVSYEQYF. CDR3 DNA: TGCGCCAGCAGCCAGGGACTAGTATCCTACGAGCAGTACTTC.

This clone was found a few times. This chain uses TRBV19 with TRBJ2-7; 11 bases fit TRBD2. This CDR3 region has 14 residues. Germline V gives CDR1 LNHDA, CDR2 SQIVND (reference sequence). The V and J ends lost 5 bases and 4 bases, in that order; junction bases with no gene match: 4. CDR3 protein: CASSVTSGSYEQYF. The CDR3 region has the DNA TGTGCCAGTAGTGTCACTAGCGGGAGTTACGAGCAGTACTTC. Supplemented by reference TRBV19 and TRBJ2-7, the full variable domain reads DGGITQSPKYLFRKEGQNVTLSCEQNLNHDAMYWYRQDPGQGLRLIYYSQIVNDFQKGDIAEGYSVSREKKESFPLTVTSAQKNPTAFYLCASSVTSGSYEQYFGPGTRLTVT.

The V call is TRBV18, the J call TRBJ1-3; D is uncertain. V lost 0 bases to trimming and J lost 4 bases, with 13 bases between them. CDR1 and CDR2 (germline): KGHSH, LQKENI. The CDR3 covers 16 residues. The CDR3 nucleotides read TGTGCCAGCTCACCACCGGGAGCGTTCGCCGGAAACACCATATATTTT. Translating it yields CASSPPGAFAGNTIYF.

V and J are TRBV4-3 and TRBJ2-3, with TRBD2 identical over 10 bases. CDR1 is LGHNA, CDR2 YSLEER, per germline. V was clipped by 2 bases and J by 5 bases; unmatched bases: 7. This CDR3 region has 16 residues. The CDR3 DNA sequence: TGCGCCAGCAGCCAACGTCCCGGGACTAGCGAAGATACGCAGTATTTT. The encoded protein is CASSQRPGTSEDTQYF.

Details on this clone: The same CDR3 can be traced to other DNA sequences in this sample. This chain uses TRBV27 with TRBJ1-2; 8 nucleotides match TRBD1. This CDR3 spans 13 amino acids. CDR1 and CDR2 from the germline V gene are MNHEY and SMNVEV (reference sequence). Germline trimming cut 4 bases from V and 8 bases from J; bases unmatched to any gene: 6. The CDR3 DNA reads TGTGCCAGCAGTTCTCCAGGGGGCGGGGGCTACACCTTC. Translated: CASSSPGGGGYTF.

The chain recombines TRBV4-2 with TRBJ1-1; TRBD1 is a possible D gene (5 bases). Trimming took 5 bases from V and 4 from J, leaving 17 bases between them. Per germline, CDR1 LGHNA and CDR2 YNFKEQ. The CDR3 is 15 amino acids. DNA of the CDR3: TGTGCCAGCAGCGTCTCGGGCAGGGAGGGCACTGAAGCTTTCTTT. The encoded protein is CASSVSGREGTEAFF.

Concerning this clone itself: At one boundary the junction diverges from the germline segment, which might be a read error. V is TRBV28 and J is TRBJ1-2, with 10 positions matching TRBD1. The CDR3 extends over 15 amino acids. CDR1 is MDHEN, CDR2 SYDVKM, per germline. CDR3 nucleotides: TGTGCCAGCTGTTTCCGGGACAGGGGAAACTATGGCTACACCTTC. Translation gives CASCFRDRGNYGYTF.

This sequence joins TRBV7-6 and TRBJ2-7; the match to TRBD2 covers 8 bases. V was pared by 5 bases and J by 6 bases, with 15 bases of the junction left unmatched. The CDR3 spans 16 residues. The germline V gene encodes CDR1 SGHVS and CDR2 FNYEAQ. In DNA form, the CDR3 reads TGTGCCAGCAGCCCCCCCGGGACGGGAGGGCCCGGCGAGCAGTACTTC. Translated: CASSPPGTGGPGEQYF.

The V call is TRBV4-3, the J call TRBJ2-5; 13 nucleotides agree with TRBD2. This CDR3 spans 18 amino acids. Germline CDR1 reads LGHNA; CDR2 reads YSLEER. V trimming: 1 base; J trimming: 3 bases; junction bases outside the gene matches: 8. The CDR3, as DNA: TGCGCCAGCAGCCAAGCGCTCGGACTAGCGGGAGCCGAAGAGACCCAGTACTTC. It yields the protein CASSQALGLAGAEETQYF.

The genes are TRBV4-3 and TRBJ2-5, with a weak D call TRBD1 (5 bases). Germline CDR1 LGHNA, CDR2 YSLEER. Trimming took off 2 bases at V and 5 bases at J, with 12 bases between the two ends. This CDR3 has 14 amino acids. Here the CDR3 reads CASSQSWAGETQYF. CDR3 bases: TGCGCCAGCAGCCAATCATGGGCAGGGGAGACCCAGTACTTC.

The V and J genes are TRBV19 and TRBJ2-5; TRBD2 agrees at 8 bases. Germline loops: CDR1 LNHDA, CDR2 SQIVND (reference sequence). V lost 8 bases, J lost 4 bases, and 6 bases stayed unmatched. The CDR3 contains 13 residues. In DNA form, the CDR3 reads TGTGCCAGTTCGGGGGGGCACGGAGAGACCCAGTACTTC. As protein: CASSGGHGETQYF.

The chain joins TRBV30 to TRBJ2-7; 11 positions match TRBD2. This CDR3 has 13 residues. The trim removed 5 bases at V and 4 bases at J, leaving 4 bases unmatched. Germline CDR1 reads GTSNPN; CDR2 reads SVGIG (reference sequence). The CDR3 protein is CAWGGLAAYEQYF. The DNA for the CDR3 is TGTGCCTGGGGGGGACTAGCGGCATACGAGCAGTACTTC.

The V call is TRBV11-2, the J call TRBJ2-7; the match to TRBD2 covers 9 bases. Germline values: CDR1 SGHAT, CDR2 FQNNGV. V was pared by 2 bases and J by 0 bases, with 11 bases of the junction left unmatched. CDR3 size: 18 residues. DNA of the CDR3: TGTGCCAGCAGCTTATTTAGGCTAGCGGGGAAGGGCTCCTACGAGCAGTACTTC. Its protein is CASSLFRLAGKGSYEQYF.